This T cell receptor (beta chain) was sequenced during a study of PD-L1 blockade in urothelial cancer. Study context: Before enrollment, 0 to 3 chemotherapy regimens had been given to patients. At 6 weeks and at 3 weeks (second dose) after treatment start, blood was analyzed.

This clone was observed a few times. The antigen is not known. Sequencing was performed with immunoSEQ multiplex PCR; in TCRdb, only in-frame clones are kept and a portion is missing. The sample comprises approximately 110,000 clones, 70% to 90% of which are singletons, and approximately 2.4% rests with the top ten. General observations from the study: Improved survival was predicted by pretreatment blood TCR clonality below the median.

There are 15 residues in the CDR3. Germline CDR1 and CDR2: MNHEY and SMNVEV (reference sequence). Trimming took 2 bases from V and 3 from J; bases not matched to a gene: 6. This TCR came from a man aged 50 to 60 with urothelial cancer. This chain connects TRBV27 to TRBJ2-7, with 8 bases fitting TRBD2. The input for sequencing was PBMCs, taken around atezolizumab (anti-PD-L1) treatment. In nucleotides, the CDR3 is TGTGCCAGCAGTTTAGGGGCGGGAGGACACTACGAGCAGTACTTC. Translating gives CASSLGAGGHYEQYF.